This T cell receptor (beta chain) derives from a study of blood T cells in healthy people across ages. Broader study findings: Both higher diversity and more naive CD4+ cells marked long-lived donors when set against aged donors.

Combining a sample-barcoded 5' primer with a J-beta primer mix, a second PCR ran for roughly 7 to 12 cycles. The yield of each sample was at least 2.5 million CDR3-containing paired-end reads. MiXCR, applied by TCRdb to the 5' RACE reads, yields one record per CDR3 protein. The sample holds about a million distinct CDR3 sequences, about two fifths seen once. As to this clonotype: As yet, its antigen is unknown.

Collection of ten milliliters of peripheral blood was performed for each donor. Total RNA extracted from each sample amounted to at least 6 micrograms. Germline CDR1 and CDR2: MNHEY and SVGAGI. J was trimmed by 0 bases and V by 3 bases; bases with no gene match: 9. The CDR3 runs 19 residues. Sequencing used blood. The TCR was taken from a young man in good health. The V call is TRBV6-5, the J call TRBJ2-1; 12 nucleotides line up with TRBD2. CDR3: CASSYWGTSGHSSYNEQFF. The CDR3 nucleotides read TGTGCCAGCAGTTATTGGGGGACTAGCGGGCATAGCTCCTACAATGAGCAGTTCTTC.